This record concerns one TCR beta chain sequence. Its antigen remains unknown. This sample is drawn from a study of beta chain features in type 1 diabetes. Overall study: In all, 107,917,701 sorted cells from all samples were analyzed. The study, taken as a whole, reports: The study found moderately but significantly shorter TCRB CDR3s in all four CD4+ subsets of Type 1 diabetes patients. TCRB rearrangement may or may not be influenced by HLA type; here this remained unresolved.

TCRB transcripts that were expressed got sequenced, as all of the isolated RNA had been reverse transcribed. Data came from immunoSEQ multiplex PCR; TCRdb stores just in-frame clones and leaves some out. The sample lists just over 600,000 clones, about 16% seen once, with approximately 0.093% in the top ten. Post-sort purity exceeded 95% for all sorted populations. The germline V and J ends were trimmed by 0 bases and 9 bases, with 12 bases remaining between them. Per the germline V gene, CDR1 is MRHNA and CDR2 is SNTAGT. The length of the CDR3 is 14 residues. Material for sequencing was naive CD4+ T cells from blood. This chain uses TRBV6-4 with TRBJ1-5; no reliable D call. The sequence was obtained from a man in his late teens or twenties in good health. The CDR3 nucleotides read TGTGCCAGCAGTGACTCCTTCGACTTGGGGCCCCAGCATTTT. Its translation is CASSDSFDLGPQHF.